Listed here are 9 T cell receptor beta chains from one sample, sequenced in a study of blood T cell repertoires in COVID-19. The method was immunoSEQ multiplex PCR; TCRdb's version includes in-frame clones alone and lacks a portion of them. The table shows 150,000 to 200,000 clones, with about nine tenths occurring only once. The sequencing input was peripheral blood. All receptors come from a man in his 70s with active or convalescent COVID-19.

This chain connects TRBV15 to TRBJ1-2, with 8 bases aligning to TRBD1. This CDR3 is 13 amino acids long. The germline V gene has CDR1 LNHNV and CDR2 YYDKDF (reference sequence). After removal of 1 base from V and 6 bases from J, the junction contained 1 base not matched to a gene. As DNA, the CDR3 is TGTGCCACCAGCAGAGGGACAGGGCATGGCTACACCTTC. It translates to CATSRGTGHGYTF.

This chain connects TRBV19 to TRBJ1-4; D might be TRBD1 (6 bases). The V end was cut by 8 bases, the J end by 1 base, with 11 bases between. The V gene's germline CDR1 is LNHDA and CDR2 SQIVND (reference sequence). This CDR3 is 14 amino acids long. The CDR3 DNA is TGTGCCAGTGCGCCGGACAGAACTAATGAAAAACTGTTTTTT. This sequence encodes CASAPDRTNEKLFF.

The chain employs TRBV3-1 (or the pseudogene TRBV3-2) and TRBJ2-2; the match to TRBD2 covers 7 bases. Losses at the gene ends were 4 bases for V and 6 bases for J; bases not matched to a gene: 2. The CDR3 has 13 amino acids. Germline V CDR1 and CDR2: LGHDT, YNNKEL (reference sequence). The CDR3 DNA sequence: TGTGCCAGCAGCCGGGGGGGGTCCGGGGAGCTGTTTTTT. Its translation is CASSRGGSGELFF.

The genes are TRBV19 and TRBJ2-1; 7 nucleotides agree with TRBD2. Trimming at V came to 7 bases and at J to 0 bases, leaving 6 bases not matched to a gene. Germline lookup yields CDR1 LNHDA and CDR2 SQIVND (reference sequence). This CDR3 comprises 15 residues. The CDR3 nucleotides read TGTGCCAGTACAAGGCTAGCGGACTCCTACAATGAGCAGTTCTTC. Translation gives CASTRLADSYNEQFF.

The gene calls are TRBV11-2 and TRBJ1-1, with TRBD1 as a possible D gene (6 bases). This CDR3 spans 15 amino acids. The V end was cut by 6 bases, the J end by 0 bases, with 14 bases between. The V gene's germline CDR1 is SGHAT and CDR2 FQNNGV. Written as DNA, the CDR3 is TGTGCCAGCAGACGATCCGGGACACTGAACACTGAAGCTTTCTTT. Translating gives CASRRSGTLNTEAFF. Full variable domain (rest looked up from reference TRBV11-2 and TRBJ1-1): EAGVAQSPRYKIIEKRQSVAFWCNPISGHATLYWYQQILGQGPKLLIQFQNNGVVDDSQLPKDRFSAERLKGVDSTLKIQPAKLEDSAVYLCASRRSGTLNTEAFFGQGTRLTVV.

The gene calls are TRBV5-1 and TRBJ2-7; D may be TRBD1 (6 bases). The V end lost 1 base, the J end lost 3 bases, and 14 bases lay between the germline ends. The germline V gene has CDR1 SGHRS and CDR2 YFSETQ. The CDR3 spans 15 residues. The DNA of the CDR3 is TGCGCCAGCAGCTTGTTTTCGGACAGCAGCTACGAGCAGTACTTC. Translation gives CASSLFSDSSYEQYF.

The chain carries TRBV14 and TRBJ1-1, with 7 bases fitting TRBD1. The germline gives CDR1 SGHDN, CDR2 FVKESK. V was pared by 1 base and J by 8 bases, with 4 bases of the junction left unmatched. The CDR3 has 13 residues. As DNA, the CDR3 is TGTGCCAGCAGCCAAGTACCGGGACAGGAAGCTTTCTTT. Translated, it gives CASSQVPGQEAFF. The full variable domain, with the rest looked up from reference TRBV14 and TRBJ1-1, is EAGVTQFPSHSVIEKGQTVTLRCDPISGHDNLYWYRRVMGKEIKFLLHFVKESKQDESGMPNNRFLAERTGGTYSTLKVQPAELEDSGVYFCASSQVPGQEAFFGQGTRLTVV.

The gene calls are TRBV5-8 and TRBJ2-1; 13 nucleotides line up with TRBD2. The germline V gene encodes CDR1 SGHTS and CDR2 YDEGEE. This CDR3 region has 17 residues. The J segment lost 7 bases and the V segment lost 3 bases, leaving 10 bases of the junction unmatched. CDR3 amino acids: CASSYGLAGVLRNEQFF. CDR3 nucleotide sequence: TGTGCCAGCAGCTACGGACTAGCGGGAGTGTTACGGAATGAGCAGTTCTTC.

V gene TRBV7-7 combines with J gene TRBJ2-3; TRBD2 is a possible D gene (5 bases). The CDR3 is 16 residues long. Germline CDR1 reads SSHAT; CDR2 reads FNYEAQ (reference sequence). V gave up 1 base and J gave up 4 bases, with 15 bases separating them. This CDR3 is CASSLGRGFGSDTQYF. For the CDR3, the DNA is TGTGCCAGCAGCTTAGGACGAGGGTTTGGGTCAGATACGCAGTATTTT. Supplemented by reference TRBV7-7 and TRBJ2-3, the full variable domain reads GAGVSQSPRYKVTKRGQDVTLRCDPISSHATLYWYQQALGQGPEFLTYFNYEAQPDKSGLPSDRFSAERPEGSISTLTIQRTEQRDSAMYRCASSLGRGFGSDTQYFGPGTRLTVL.